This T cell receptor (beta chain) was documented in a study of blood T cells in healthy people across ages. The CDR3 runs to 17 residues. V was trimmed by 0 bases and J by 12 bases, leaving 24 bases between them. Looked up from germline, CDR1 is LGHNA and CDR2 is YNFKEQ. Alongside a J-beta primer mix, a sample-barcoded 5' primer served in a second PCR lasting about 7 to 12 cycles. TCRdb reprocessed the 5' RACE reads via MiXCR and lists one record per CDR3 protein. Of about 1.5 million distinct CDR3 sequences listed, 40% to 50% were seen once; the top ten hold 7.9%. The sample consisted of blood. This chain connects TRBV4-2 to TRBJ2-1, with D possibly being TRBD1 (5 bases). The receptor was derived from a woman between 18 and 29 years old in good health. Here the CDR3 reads CASSQDSQGIPVYGQFF. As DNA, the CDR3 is TGTGCCAGCAGCCAAGACTCCCAGGGTATCCCAGTGTATGGGCAGTTCTTC.